At least ten counts were recorded for the clone carrying this TCR beta chain. What it recognizes is unknown. The data stem from a study of neurological immune-mediated disorders. The study, taken as a whole, reports: The repertoires of 18 of 34 multiple sclerosis patients were placed by phylogenetic grouping in a single related-CDR3 cluster, which may be a signature. Across subjects, no CDR3 amino acid sequence appeared in expanded clones of more than one subject, a finding that suggested private repertoires in all groups. The multiple sclerosis repertoire cluster had no association with any clinical or MRI feature.

Using its own MiXCR run on the 5' RACE reads, TCRdb lists one record per CDR3 protein. The data contain tens of thousands of distinct CDR3 sequences, roughly 3.5% of them seen just once; the ten biggest clones take up 1.6%. This receptor was taken from a man in his thirties or forties with multiple sclerosis. Specimen: PBMCs.

The CDR3 nucleotides read TGTGCCAGCAGCTTATTAGGGGGAGCAAACTACGAGCAGTACTTC. It is translated as CASSLLGGANYEQYF. The J gene is TRBJ2-7, the V gene TRBV7-2, with D possibly TRBD1 on 6 matching bases. Trimming took 2 bases from V and 3 from J, leaving 14 bases between them. CDR1 is SGHTA and CDR2 is FQGNSA in the germline V gene. This CDR3 is 15 amino acids long.